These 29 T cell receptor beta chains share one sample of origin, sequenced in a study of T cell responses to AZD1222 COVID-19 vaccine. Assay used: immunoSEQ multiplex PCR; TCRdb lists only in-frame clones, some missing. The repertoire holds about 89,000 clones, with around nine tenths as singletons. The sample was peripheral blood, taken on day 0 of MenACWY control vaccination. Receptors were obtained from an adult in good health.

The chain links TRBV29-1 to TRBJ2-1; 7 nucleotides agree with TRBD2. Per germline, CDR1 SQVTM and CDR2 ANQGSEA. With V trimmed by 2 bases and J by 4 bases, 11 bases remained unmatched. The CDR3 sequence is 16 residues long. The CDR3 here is CSVESRWEGHYNEQFF. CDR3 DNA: TGCAGCGTTGAATCTAGGTGGGAGGGCCATTACAATGAGCAGTTCTTC.

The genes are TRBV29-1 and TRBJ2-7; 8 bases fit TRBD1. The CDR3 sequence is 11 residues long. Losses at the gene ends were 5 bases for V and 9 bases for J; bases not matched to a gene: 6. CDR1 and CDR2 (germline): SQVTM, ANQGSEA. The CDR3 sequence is CSVRQGKWQYF. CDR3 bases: TGCAGCGTTAGACAGGGGAAGTGGCAGTACTTC.

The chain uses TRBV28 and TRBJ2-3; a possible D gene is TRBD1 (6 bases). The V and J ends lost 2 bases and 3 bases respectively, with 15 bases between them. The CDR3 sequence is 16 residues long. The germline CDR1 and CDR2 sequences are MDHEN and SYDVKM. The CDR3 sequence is CASSLNAPGETDTQYF. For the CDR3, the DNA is TGTGCCAGCAGTTTAAACGCCCCAGGGGAGACAGATACGCAGTATTTT. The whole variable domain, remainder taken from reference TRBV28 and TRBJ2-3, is DVKVTQSSRYLVKRTGEKVFLECVQDMDHENMFWYRQDPGLGLRLIYFSYDVKMKEKGDIPEGYSVSREKKERFSLILESASTNQTSMYLCASSLNAPGETDTQYFGPGTRLTVL.

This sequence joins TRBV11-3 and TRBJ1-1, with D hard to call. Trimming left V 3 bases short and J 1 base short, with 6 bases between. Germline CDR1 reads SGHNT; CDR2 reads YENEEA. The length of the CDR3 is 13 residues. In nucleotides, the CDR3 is TGTGCCAGCAGCTTCGGCTCGAACACTGAAGCTTTCTTT. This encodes CASSFGSNTEAFF.

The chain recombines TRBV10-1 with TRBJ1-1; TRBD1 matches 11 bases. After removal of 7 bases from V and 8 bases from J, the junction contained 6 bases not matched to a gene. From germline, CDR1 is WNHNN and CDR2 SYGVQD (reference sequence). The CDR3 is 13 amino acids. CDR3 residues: CASTPGQGGEAFF. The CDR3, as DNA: TGCGCCAGCACCCCGGGACAGGGGGGGGAAGCTTTCTTT.

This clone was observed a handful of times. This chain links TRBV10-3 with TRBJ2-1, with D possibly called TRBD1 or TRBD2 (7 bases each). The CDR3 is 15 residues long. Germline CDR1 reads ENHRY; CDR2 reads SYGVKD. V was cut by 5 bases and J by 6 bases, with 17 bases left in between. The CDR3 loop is CAISQGGASFNEQFF. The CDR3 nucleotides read TGTGCCATCAGTCAGGGGGGGGCGTCGTTCAATGAGCAGTTCTTC.

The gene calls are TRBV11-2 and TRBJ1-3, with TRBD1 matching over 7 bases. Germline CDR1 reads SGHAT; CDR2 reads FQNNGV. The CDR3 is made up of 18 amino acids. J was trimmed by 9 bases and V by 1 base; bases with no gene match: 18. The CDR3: CASSLGWGDSLTVGTIYF. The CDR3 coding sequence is TGTGCCAGCAGCTTAGGCTGGGGGGACAGCCTAACCGTCGGCACCATATATTTT. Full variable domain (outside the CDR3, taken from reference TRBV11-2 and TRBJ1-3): EAGVAQSPRYKIIEKRQSVAFWCNPISGHATLYWYQQILGQGPKLLIQFQNNGVVDDSQLPKDRFSAERLKGVDSTLKIQPAKLEDSAVYLCASSLGWGDSLTVGTIYFGEGSWLTVV.

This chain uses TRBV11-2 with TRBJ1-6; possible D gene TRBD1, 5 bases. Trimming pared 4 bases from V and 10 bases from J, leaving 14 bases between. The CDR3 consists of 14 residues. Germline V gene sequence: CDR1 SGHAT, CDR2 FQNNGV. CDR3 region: CASSYGGSVSPLHF. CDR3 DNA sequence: TGTGCCAGCAGCTATGGGGGTTCGGTCTCACCCCTCCACTTT.

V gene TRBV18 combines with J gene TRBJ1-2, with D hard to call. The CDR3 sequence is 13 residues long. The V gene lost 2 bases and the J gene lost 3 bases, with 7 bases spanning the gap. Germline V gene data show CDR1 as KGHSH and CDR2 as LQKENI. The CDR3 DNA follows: TGTGCCAGCTCACCAAAAGAGTACTATGGCTACACCTTC. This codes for CASSPKEYYGYTF.

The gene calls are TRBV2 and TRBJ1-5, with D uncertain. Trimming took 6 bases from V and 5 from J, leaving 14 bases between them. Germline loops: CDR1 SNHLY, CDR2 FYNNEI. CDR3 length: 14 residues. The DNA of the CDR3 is TGTGCCAGCAGCCGGTCTACAGTGGATCAGCCCCAGCATTTT. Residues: CASSRSTVDQPQHF.

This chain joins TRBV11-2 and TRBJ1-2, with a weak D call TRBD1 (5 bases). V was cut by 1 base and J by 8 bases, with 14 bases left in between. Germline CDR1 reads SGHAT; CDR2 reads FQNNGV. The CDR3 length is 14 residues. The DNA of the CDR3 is TGTGCCAGCAGCTTAGCCGGGCAGGGCGAAGGCTACACCTTC. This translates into CASSLAGQGEGYTF.

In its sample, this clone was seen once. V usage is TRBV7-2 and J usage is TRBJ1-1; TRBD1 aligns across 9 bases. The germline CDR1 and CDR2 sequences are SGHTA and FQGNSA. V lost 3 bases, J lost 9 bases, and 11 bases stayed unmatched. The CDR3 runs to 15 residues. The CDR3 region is CASSLVGGDRVKAFF. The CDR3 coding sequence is TGTGCCAGCAGCTTGGTGGGGGGGGACAGGGTGAAAGCTTTCTTT.

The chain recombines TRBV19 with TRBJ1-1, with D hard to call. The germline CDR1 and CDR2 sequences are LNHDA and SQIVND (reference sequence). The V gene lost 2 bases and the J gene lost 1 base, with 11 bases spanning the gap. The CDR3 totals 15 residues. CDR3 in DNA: TGTGCCAGTAGTATACAAGGCGGACCGAACACTGAAGCTTTCTTT. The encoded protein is CASSIQGGPNTEAFF. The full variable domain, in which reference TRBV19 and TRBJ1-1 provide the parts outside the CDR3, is DGGITQSPKYLFRKEGQNVTLSCEQNLNHDAMYWYRQDPGQGLRLIYYSQIVNDFQKGDIAEGYSVSREKKESFPLTVTSAQKNPTAFYLCASSIQGGPNTEAFFGQGTRLTVV.

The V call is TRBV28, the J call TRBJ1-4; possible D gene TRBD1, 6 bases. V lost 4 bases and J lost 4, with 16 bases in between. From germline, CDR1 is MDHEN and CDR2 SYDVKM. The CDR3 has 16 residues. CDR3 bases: TGTGCCAGCAGTTCCCCGGGGGGGGGCCATAATGAAAAACTGTTTTTT. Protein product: CASSSPGGGHNEKLFF.

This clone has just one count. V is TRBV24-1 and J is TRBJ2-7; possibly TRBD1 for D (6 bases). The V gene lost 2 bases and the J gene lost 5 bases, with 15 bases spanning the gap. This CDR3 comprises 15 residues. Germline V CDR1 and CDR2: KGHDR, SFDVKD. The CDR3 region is CATSDSQGAPHEQYF. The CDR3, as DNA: TGTGCCACCAGTGATTCACAGGGTGCGCCCCACGAGCAGTACTTC.

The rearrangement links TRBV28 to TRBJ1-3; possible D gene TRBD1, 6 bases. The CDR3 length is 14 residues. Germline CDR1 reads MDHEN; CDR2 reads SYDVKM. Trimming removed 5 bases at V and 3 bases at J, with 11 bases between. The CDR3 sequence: CASSRTGHGNTIYF. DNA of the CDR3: TGTGCCAGCAGTCGCACAGGGCATGGAAACACCATATATTTT.

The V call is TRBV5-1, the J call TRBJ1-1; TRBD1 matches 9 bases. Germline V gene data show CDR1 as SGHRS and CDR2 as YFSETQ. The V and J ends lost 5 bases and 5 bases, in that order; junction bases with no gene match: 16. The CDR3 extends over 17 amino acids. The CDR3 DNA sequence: TGCGCCAGCAGTTCAGGACAGGGGACGGTCCTGGAGACTGAAGCTTTCTTT. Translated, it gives CASSSGQGTVLETEAFF.

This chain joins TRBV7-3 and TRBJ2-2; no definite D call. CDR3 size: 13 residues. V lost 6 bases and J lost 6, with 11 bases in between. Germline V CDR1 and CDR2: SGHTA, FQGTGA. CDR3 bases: TGTGCCAGCAGGCCGGAGTTCCCCGGGGAGCTGTTTTTT. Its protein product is CASRPEFPGELFF. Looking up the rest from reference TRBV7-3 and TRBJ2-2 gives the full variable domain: GAGVSQTPSNKVTEKGKYVELRCDPISGHTALYWYRQSLGQGPEFLIYFQGTGAADDSGLPNDRFFAVRPEGSVSTLKIQRTERGDSAVYLCASRPEFPGELFFGEGSRLTVL.

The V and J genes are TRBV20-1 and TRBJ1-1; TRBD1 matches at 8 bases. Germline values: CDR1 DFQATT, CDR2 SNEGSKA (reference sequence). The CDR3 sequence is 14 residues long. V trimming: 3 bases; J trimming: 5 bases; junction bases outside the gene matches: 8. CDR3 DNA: TGCAGTGCTAGTCCCGGACAGGGAGGGACTGAAGCTTTCTTT. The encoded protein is CSASPGQGGTEAFF.

CDR3 coding DNA: TGTGCCAGCAGGAAACCGGGACCCAATCAAGAGACCCAGTACTTC. Protein product: CASRKPGPNQETQYF. The V call is TRBV2, the J call TRBJ2-5; D assignment may be TRBD1 or TRBD2 (5 bases each). CDR1 and CDR2 from the germline V gene are SNHLY and FYNNEI. The CDR3 is 15 residues long. Trimming cost V 6 bases and J 2 bases, with 16 bases left between them. Together with reference TRBV2 and TRBJ2-5, the CDR3 gives the full variable domain: EPEVTQTPSHQVTQMGQEVILRCVPISNHLYFYWYRQILGQKVEFLVSFYNNEISEKSEIFDDQFSVERPDGSNFTLKIRSTKLEDSAMYFCASRKPGPNQETQYFGPGTRLLVL.

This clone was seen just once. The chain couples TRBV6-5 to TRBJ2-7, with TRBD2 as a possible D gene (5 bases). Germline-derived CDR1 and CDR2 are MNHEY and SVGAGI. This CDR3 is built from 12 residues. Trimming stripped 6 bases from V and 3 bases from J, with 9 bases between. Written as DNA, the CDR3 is TGTGCCAGCAGATCCGAGGGCTACGAGCAGTACTTC. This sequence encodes CASRSEGYEQYF.

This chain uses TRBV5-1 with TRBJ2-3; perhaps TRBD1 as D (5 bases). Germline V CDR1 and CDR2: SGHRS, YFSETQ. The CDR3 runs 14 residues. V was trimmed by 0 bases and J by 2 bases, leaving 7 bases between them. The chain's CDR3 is CASSLARATDTQYF. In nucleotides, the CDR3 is TGCGCCAGCAGCTTGGCCAGGGCCACAGATACGCAGTATTTT.

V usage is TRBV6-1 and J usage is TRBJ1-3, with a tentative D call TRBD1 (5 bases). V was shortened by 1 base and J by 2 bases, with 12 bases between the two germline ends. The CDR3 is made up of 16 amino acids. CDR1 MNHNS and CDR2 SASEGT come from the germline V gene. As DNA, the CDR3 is TGTGCCAGCAGTGAAGGGACCAGGGATCCTGGAAACACCATATATTTT. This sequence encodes CASSEGTRDPGNTIYF.

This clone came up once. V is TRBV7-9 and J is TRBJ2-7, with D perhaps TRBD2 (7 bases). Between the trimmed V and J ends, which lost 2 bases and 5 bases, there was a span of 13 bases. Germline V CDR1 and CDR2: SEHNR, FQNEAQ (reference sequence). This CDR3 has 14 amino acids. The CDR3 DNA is TGTGCCAGCAGCTTATCTTGGGGGGGGCACGAGCAGTACTTC. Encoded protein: CASSLSWGGHEQYF.

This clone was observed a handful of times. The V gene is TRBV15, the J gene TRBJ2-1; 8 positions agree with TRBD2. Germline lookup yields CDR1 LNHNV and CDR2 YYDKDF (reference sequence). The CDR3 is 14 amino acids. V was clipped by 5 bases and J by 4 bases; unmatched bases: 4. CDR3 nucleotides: TGTGCCACCAGCGCGGGGGGCCCGTACAATGAGCAGTTCTTC. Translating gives CATSAGGPYNEQFF.

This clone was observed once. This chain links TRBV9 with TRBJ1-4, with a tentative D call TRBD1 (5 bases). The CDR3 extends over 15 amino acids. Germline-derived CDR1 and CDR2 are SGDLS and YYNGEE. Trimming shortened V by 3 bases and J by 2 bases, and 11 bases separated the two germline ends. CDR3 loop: CASSGGVMTNEKLFF. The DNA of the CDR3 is TGTGCCAGCAGCGGAGGGGTTATGACTAATGAAAAACTGTTTTTT.

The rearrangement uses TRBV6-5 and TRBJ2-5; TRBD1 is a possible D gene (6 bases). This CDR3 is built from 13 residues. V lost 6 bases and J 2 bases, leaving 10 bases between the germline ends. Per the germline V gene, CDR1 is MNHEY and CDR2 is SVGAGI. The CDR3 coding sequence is TGTGCCAGCAGACAGGGTTTACAAGAGACCCAGTACTTC. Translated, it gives CASRQGLQETQYF.

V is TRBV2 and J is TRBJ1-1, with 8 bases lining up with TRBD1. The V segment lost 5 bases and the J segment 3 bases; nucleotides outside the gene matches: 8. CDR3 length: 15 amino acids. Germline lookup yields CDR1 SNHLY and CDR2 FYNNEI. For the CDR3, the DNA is TGTGCCAGCAGTTCCCAGGGGGCCAGGGACACTGAAGCTTTCTTT. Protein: CASSSQGARDTEAFF.

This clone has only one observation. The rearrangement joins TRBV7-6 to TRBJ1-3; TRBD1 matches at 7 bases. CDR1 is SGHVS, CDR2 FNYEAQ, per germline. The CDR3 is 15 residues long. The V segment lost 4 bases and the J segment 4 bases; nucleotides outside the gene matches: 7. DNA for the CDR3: TGTGCCAGCAGCTCCTCGACAGGGTCCGGAAACACCATATATTTT. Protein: CASSSSTGSGNTIYF.